This paragraph reports one T cell receptor beta chain. Its specificity is not known. The data are from a study of cytomegalovirus exposure and HLA in healthy donors. On the study more broadly: Of all 400 or so donors who were genotyped, roughly 81% belonged to the Caucasian-associated ancestry cluster. Study-level results: A few of the chains that were CMV-associated were confirmed in vitro to be specific for CMV antigens. A later analysis by the authors found several of the most significant clusters apparently linked to common viral pathogens. In a later analysis, at a false discovery rate of 0.05, approximately 18,000 TCR beta sequences were associated with HLA alleles.

PCR involved 60 Vbeta and 13 Jbeta primers. Assay: immunoSEQ multiplex PCR; the TCRdb copy retains only in-frame clones and omits some. The table has about 120,000 clones, 79% seen once. Material: PBMCs. The sequence came from a man aged 30 to 45 in good health and CMV-seropositive.

The DNA for the CDR3 is TGTGCCAGCAGTATTGGCCTCCGTTCCGGGAATGGCTACACCTTC. Protein product: CASSIGLRSGNGYTF. The chain couples TRBV5-4 to TRBJ1-2; D remains unclear. V was pared by 5 bases and J by 6 bases, with 20 bases between. Germline-derived CDR1 and CDR2 are SGHNT and YYREEE (reference sequence). This CDR3 has 15 amino acids.